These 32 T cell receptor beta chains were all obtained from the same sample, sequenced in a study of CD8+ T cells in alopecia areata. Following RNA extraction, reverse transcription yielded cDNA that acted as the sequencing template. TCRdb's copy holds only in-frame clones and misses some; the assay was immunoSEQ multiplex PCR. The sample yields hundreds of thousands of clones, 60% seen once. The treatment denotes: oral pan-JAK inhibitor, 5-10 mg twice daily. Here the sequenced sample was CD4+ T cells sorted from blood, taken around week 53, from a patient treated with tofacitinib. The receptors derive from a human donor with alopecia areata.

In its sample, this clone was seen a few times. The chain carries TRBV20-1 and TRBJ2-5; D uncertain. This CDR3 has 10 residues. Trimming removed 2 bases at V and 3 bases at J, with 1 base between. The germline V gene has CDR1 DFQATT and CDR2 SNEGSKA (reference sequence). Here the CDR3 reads CSARKETQYF. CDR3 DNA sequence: TGCAGTGCTAGAAAAGAGACCCAGTACTTC.

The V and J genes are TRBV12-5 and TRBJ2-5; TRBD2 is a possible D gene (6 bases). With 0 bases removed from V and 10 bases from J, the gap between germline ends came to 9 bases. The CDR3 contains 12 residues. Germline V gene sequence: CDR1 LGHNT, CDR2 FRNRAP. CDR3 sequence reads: CASGLVLGGQYF. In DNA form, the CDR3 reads TGTGCTAGTGGTTTGGTATTGGGGGGCCAGTACTTC.

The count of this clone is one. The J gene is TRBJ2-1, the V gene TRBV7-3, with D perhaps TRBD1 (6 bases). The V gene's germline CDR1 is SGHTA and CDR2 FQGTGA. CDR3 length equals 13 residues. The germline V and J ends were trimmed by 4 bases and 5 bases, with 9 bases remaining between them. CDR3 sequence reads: CASSYGQNNEQFF. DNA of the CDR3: TGTGCCAGCAGCTACGGACAGAACAATGAGCAGTTCTTC.

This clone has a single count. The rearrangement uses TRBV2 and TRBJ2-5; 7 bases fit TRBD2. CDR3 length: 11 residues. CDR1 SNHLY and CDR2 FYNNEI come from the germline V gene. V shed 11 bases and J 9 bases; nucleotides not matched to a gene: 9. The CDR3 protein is CALGRGPPQYF. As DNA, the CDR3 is TGTGCCTTAGGGAGGGGTCCGCCCCAGTACTTC.

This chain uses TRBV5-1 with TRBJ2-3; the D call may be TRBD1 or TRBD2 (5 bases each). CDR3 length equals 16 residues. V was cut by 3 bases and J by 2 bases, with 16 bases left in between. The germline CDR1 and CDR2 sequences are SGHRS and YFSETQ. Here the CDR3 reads CASSSNRDGVTDTQYF. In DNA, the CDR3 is TGCGCCAGCAGCTCAAACCGGGACGGAGTCACAGATACGCAGTATTTT.

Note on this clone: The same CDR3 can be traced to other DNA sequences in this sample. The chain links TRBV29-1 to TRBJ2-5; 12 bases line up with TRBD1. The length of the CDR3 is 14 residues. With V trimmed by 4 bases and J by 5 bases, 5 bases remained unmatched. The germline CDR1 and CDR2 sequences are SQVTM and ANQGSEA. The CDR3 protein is CSVGWDRGRETQYF. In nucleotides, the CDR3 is TGCAGCGTTGGTTGGGACAGGGGGCGGGAGACCCAGTACTTC.

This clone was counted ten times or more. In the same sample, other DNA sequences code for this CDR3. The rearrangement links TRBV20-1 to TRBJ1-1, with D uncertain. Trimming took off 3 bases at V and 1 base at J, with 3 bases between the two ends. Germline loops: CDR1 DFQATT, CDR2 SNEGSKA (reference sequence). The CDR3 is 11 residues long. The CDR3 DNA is TGCAGTGCTAGGGAGAACACTGAAGCTTTCTTT. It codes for CSARENTEAFF.

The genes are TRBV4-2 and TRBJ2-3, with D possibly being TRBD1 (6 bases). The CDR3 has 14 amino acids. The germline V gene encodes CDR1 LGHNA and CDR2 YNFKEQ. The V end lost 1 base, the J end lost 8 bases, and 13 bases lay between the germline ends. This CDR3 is CASSQGTAQGTQYF. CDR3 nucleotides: TGTGCCAGCAGCCAAGGGACAGCACAGGGTACGCAGTATTTT.

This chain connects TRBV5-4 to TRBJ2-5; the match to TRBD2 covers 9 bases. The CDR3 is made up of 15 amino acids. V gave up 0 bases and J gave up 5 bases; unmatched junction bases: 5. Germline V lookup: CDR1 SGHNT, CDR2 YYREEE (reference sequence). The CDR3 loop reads CASSLGGGAFETQYF. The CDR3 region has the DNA TGTGCCAGCAGCTTGGGCGGGGGGGCCTTTGAGACCCAGTACTTC.

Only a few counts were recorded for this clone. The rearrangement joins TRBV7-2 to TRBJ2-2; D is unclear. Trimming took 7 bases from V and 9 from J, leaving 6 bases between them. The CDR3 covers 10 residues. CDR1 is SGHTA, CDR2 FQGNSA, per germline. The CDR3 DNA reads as TGTGCCAGCACTGGACGGGAGCTGTTTTTT. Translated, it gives CASTGRELFF.

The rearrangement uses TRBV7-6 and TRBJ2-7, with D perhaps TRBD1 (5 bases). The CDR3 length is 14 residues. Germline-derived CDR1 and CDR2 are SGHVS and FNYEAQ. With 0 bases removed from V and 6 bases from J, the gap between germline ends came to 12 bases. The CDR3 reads CASSLAVGQAEQYF. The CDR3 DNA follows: TGTGCCAGCAGCTTAGCGGTGGGGCAGGCCGAGCAGTACTTC.

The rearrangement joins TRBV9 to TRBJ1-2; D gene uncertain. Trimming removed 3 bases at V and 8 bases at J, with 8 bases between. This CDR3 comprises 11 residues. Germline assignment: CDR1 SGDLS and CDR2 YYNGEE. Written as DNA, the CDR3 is TGTGCCAGCAGCGGCCGGCACGGCTACACCTTC. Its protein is CASSGRHGYTF.

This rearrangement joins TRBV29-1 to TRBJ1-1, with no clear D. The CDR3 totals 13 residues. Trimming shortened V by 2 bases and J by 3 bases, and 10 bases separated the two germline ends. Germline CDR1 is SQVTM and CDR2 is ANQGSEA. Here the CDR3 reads CSVESSGYTEAFF. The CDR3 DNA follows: TGCAGCGTTGAAAGTTCTGGGTACACTGAAGCTTTCTTT.

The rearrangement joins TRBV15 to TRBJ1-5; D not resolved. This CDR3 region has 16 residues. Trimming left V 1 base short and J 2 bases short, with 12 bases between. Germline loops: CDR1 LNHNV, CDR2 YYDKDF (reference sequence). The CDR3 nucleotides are TGTGCCACCAGCAGAGCAGGTAATTCTGGCAATCAGCCCCAGCATTTT. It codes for CATSRAGNSGNQPQHF.

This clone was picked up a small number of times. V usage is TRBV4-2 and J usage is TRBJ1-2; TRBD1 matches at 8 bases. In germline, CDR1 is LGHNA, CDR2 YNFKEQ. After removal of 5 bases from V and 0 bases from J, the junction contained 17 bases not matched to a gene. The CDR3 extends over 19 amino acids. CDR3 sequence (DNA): TGTGCCAGCAGCGGCACTCGGGGACAGGCCACCAATTCTAACTATGGCTACACCTTC. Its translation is CASSGTRGQATNSNYGYTF.

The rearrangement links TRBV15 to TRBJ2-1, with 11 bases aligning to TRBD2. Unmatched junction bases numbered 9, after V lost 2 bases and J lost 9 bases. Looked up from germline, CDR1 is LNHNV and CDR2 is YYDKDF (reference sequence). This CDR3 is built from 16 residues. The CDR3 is CATSRSRTSGRSEQFF. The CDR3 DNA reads TGTGCCACCAGCAGATCCCGGACTAGCGGGCGGAGTGAGCAGTTCTTC. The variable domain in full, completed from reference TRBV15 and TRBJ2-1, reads DAMVIQNPRYQVTQFGKPVTLSCSQTLNHNVMYWYQQKSSQAPKLLFHYYDKDFNNEADTPDNFQSRRPNTSFCFLDIRSPGLGDTAMYLCATSRSRTSGRSEQFFGPGTRLTVL.

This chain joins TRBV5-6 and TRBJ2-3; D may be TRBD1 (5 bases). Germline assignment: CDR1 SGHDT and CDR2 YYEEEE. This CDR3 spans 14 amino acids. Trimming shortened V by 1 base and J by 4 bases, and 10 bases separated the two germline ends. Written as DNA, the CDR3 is TGTGCCAGCAGCTTGTTCAGGGCGGCAGATACGCAGTATTTT. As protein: CASSLFRAADTQYF.

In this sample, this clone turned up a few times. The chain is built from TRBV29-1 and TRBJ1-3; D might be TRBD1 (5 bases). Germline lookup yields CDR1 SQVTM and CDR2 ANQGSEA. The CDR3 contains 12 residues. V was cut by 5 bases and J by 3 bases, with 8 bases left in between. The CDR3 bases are TGCAGCGTTAAAGGGGTTGGAAACACCATATATTTT. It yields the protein CSVKGVGNTIYF.

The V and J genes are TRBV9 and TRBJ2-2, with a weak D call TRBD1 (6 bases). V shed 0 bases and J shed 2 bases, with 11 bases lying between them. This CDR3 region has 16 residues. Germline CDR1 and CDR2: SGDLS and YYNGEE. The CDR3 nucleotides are TGTGCCAGCAGCGTAGGAACAGGGATAAACACCGGGGAGCTGTTTTTT. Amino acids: CASSVGTGINTGELFF.

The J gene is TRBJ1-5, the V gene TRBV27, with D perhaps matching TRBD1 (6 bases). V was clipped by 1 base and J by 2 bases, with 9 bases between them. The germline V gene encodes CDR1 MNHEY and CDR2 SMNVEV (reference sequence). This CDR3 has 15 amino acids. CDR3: CASSLYGGGNQPQHF. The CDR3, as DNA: TGTGCCAGCAGTTTATACGGGGGCGGCAATCAGCCCCAGCATTTT.

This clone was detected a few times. CDR3 coding DNA: TGTGCCATCAGTGATGAGCAGAACCAAGAGACCCAGTACTTC. Its translation: CAISDEQNQETQYF. The chain has TRBV10-3 and TRBJ2-5; no clear D gene. Per germline, CDR1 ENHRY and CDR2 SYGVKD. The CDR3 is 14 amino acids. Trimming left V 3 bases short and J 0 bases short, with 8 bases between.

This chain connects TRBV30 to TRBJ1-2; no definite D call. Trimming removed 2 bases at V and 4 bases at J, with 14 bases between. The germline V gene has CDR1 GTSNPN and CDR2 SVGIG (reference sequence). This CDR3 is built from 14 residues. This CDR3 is CAWSSKGVPYGYTF. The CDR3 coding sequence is TGTGCCTGGAGTTCGAAGGGTGTCCCCTATGGCTACACCTTC.

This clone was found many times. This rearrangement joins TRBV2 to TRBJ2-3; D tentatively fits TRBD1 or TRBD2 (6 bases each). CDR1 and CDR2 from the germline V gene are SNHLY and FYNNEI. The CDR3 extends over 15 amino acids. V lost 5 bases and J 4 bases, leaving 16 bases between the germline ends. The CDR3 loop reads CASSPTRGSADTQYF. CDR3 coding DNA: TGTGCCAGCAGTCCGACTAGGGGGTCCGCAGATACGCAGTATTTT. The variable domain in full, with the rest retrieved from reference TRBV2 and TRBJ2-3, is EPEVTQTPSHQVTQMGQEVILRCVPISNHLYFYWYRQILGQKVEFLVSFYNNEISEKSEIFDDQFSVERPDGSNFTLKIRSTKLEDSAMYFCASSPTRGSADTQYFGPGTRLTVL.

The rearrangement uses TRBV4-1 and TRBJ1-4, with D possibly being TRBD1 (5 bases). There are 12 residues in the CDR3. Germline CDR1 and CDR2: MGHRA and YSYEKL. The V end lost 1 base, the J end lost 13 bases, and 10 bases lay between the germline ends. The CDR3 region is CASSQVLGRLFF. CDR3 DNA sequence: TGCGCCAGCAGCCAAGTCTTGGGGCGACTGTTTTTT.

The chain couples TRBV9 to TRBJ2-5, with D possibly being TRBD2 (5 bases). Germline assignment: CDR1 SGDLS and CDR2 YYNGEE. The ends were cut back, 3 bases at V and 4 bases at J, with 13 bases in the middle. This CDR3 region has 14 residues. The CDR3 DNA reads TGTGCCAGCAGCGGCCTTCTAGCTACAGAGACCCAGTACTTC. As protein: CASSGLLATETQYF.

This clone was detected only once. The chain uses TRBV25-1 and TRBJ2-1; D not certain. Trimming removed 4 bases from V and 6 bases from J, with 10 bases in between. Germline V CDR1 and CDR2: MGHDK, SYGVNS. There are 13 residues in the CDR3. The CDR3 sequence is CASSALHGNEQFF. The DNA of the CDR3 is TGTGCCAGCAGTGCCCTCCACGGCAATGAGCAGTTCTTC.

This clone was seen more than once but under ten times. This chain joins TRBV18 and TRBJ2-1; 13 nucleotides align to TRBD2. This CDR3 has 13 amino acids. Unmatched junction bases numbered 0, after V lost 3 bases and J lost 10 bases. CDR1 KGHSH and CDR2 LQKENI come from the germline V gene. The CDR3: CASSPTSGGEQFF. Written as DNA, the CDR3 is TGTGCCAGCTCACCGACTAGCGGGGGGGAGCAGTTCTTC.

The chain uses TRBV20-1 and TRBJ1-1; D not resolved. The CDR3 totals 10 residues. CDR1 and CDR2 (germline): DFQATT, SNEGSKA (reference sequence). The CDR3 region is CSPGNTEAFF. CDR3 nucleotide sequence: TGCAGCCCTGGGAACACTGAAGCTTTCTTT.

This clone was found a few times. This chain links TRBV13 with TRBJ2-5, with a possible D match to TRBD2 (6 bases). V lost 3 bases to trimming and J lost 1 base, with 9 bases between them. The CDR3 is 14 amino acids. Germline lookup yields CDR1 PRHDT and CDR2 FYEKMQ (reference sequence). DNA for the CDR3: TGTGCCAGCAGCTTCCGGGACTCCCAAGAGACCCAGTACTTC. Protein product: CASSFRDSQETQYF.

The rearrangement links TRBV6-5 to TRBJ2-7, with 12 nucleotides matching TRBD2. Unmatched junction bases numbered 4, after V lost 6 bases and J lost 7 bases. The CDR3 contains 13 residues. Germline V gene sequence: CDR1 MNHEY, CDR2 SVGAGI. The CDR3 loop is CASRRLAGEEQYF. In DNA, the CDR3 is TGTGCCAGCAGACGACTAGCGGGGGAAGAGCAGTACTTC.

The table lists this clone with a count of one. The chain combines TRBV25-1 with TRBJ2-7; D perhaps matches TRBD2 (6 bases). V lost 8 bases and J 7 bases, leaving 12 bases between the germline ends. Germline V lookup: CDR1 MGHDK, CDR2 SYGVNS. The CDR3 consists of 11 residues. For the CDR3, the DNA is TGTGCCAGCTCTAGGGCGGGGGAGCAGTACTTC. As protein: CASSRAGEQYF.

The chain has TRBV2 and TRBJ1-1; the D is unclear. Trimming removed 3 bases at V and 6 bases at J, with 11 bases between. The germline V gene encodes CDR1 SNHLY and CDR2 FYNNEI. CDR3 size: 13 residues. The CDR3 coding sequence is TGTGCCAGCAGTGAGCGGAGGATCGCTGAAGCTTTCTTT. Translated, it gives CASSERRIAEAFF.